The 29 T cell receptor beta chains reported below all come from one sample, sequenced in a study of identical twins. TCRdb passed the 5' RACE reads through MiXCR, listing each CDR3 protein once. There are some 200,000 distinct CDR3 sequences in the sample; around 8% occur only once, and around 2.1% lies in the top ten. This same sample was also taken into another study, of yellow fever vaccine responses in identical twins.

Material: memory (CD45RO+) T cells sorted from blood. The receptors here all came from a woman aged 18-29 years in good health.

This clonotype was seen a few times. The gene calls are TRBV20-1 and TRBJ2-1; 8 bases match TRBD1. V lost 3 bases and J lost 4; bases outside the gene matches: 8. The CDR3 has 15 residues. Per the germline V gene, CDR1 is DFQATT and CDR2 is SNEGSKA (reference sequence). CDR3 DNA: TGCAGTGCTAGGGAGGGACAGGTCTTTTACAATGAGCAGTTCTTC. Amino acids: CSAREGQVFYNEQFF.

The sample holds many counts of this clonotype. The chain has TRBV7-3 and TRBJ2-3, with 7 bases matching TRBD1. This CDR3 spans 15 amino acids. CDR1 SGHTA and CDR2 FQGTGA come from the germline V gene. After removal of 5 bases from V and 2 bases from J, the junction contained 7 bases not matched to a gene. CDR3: CASSQPGQLTDTQYF. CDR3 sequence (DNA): TGTGCCAGCAGCCAACCGGGACAGCTCACAGATACGCAGTATTTT.

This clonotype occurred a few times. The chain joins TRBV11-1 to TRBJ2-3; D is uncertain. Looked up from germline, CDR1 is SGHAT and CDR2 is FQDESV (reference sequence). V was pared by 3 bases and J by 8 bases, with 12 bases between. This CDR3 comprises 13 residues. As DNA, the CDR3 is TGTGCCAGCAGCTTGGGCCGCTCTTCTACGCAGTATTTT. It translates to CASSLGRSSTQYF.

The CDR3: CASSWYQDFQETQYF. CDR3 sequence (DNA): TGCGCCAGCAGCTGGTACCAGGACTTCCAAGAGACCCAGTACTTC. This chain links TRBV5-1 with TRBJ2-5; D may be TRBD2 (5 bases). Trimming shortened V by 3 bases and J by 1 base, and 13 bases separated the two germline ends. The germline CDR1 and CDR2 sequences are SGHRS and YFSETQ. This CDR3 is 15 amino acids long.

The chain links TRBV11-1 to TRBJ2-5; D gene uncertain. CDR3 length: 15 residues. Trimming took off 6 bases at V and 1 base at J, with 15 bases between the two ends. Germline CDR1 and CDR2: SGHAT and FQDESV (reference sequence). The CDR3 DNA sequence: TGTGCCAGCAGGCCAGTTGGGCACCCCCAAGAGACCCAGTACTTC. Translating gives CASRPVGHPQETQYF.

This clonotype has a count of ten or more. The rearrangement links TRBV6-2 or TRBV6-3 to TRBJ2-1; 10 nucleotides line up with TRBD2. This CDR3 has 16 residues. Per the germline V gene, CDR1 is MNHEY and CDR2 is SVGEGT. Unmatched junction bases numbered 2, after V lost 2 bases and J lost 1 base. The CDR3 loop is CASSYTLAGSYNEQFF. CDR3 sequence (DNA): TGTGCCAGCAGTTACACACTAGCGGGGTCCTACAATGAGCAGTTCTTC.

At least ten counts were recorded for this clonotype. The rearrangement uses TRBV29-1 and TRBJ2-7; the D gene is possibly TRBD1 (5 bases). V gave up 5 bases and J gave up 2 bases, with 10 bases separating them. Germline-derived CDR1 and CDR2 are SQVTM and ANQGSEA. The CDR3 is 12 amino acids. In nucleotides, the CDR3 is TGCAGCGTTAGGGCAGGGCCCTACGAGCAGTACTTC. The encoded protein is CSVRAGPYEQYF.

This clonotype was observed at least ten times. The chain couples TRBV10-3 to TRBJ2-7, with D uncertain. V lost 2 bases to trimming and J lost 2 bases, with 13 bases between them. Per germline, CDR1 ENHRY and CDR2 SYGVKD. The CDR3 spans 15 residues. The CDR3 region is CAISEEGGPTYEQYF. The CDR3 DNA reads TGTGCCATCAGTGAGGAAGGTGGTCCGACCTACGAGCAGTACTTC.

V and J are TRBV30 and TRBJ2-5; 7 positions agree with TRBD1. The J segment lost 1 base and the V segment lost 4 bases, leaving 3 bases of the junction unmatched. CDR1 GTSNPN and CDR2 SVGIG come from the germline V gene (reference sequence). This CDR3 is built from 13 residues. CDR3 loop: CAWMRTGQETQYF. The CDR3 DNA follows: TGTGCCTGGATGAGGACAGGCCAAGAGACCCAGTACTTC.

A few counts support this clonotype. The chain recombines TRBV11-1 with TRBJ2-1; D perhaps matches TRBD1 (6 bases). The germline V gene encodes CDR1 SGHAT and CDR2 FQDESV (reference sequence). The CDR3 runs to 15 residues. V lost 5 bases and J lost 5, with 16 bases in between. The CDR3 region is CASSAQGPMNNEQFF. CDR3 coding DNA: TGTGCCAGCAGCGCACAGGGCCCCATGAACAATGAGCAGTTCTTC.

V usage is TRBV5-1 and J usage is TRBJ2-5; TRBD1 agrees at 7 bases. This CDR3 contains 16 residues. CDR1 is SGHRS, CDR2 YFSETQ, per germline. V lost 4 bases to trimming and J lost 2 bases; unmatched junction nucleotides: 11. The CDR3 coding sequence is TGCGCCAGCAGCGTGACAGGGTCCCTCTCGCAAGAGACCCAGTACTTC. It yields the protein CASSVTGSLSQETQYF.

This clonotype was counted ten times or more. CDR3 protein: CSVVGGSSYEQYF. Here the CDR3 DNA reads TGCAGCGTTGTGGGTGGGAGCTCCTACGAGCAGTACTTC. This chain links TRBV29-1 with TRBJ2-7, with a weak D call TRBD2 (5 bases). The CDR3 is made up of 13 amino acids. V lost 4 bases, J lost 0 bases, and 10 bases lay in between. Germline V gives CDR1 SQVTM, CDR2 ANQGSEA.

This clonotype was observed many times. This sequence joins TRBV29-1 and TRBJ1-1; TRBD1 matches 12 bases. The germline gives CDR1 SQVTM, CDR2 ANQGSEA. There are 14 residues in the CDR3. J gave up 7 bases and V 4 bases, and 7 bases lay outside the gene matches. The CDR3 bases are TGCAGCGTTGCCCGGGACAGGGGGCTGGTTGAAGCTTTCTTT. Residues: CSVARDRGLVEAFF.

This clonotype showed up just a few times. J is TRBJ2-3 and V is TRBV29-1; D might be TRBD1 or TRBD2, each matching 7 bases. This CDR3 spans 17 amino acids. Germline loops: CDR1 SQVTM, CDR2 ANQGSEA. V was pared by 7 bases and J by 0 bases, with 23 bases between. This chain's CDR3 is CSATGSGGVLSTDTQYF. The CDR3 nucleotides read TGCAGCGCCACCGGATCAGGGGGGGTGCTGAGCACAGATACGCAGTATTTT.

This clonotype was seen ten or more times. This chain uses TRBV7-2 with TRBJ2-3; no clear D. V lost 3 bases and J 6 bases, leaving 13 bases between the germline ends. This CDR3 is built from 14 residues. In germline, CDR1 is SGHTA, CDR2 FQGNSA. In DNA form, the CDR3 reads TGTGCCAGCAGCTTTTTAGGGCCCACCGATACGCAGTATTTT. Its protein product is CASSFLGPTDTQYF. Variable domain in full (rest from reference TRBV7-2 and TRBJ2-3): GAGVSQSPSNKVTEKGKDVELRCDPISGHTALYWYRQSLGQGLEFLIYFQGNSAPDKSGLPSDRFSAERTGGSVSTLTIQRTQQEDSAVYLCASSFLGPTDTQYFGPGTRLTVL.

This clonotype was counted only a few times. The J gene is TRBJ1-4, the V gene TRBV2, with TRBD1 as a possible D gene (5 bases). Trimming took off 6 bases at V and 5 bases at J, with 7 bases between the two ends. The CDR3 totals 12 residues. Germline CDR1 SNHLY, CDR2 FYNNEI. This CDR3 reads CASRQVNEKLFF. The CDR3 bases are TGTGCCAGCAGACAGGTGAATGAAAAACTGTTTTTT.

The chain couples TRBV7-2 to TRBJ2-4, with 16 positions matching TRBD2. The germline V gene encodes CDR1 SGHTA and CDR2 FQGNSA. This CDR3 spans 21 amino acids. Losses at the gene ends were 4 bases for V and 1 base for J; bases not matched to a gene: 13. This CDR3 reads CASSYVPGLAGGRGAKNIQYF. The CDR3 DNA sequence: TGTGCCAGCAGCTACGTCCCGGGACTAGCGGGGGGGCGTGGGGCCAAAAACATTCAGTACTTC.

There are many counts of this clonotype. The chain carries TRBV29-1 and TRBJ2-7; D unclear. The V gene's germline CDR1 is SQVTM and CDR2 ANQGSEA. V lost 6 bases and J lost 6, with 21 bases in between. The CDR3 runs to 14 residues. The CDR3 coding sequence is TGCAGCGTGGCAATTAGACCCCCTAGTGCCGAGCAGTACTTC. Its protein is CSVAIRPPSAEQYF.

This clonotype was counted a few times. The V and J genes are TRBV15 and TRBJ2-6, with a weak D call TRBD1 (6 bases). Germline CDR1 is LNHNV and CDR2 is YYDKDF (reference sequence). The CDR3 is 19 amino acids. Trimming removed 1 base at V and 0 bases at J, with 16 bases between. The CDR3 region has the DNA TGTGCCACCAGCAGAGTGACCGAGACAGGATTCTCTGGGGCCAACGTCCTGACTTTC. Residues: CATSRVTETGFSGANVLTF.

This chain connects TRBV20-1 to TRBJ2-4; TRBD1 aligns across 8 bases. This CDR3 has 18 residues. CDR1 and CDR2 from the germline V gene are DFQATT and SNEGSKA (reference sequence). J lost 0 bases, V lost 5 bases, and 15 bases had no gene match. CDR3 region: CSALPGQVDFLAKNIQYF. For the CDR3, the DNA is TGCAGTGCTCTCCCGGGACAGGTCGACTTTCTAGCCAAAAACATTCAGTACTTC.

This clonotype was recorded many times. The CDR3, as DNA: TGTGCCAGCAGCTTAGTACGGTTTCCGACCCCCAATTCACCCCTCCACTTT. Amino acid sequence: CASSLVRFPTPNSPLHF. The chain carries TRBV7-8 and TRBJ1-6, with D unresolved. V dropped 1 base and J dropped 7 bases, with 17 bases sitting between them. The germline gives CDR1 SGHVS, CDR2 FQNEAQ. The CDR3 has 17 residues.

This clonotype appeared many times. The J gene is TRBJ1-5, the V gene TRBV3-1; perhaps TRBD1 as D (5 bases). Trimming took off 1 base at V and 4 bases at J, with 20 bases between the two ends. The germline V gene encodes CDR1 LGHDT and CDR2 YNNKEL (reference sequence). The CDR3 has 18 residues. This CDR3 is CASSQGFQGTRSNQPQHF. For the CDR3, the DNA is TGTGCCAGCAGCCAAGGGTTTCAAGGGACCCGAAGTAATCAGCCCCAGCATTTT.

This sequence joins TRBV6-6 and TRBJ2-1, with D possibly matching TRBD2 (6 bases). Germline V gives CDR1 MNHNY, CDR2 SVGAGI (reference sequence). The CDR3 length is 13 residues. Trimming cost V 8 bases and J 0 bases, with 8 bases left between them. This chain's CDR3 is CASSAGSYNEQFF. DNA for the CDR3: TGTGCCAGCTCAGCGGGCTCCTACAATGAGCAGTTCTTC.

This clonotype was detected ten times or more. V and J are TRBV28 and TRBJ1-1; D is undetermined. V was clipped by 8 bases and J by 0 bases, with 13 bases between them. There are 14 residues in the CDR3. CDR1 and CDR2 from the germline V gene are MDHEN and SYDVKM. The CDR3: CASSPGALNTEAFF. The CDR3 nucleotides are TGTGCCAGCTCACCGGGAGCCTTGAACACTGAAGCTTTCTTT.

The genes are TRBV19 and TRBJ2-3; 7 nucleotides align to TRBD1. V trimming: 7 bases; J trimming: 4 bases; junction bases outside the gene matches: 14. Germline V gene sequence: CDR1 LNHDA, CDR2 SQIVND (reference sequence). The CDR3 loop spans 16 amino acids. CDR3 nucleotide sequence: TGTGCCAGTAATTTTGGGACAGCGGTTGGGGCAGATACGCAGTATTTT. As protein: CASNFGTAVGADTQYF.

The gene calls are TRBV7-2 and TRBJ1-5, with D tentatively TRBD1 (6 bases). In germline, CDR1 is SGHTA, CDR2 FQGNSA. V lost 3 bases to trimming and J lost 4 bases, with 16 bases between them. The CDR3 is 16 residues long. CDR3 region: CASSLDRGGGNQPQHF. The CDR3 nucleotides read TGTGCCAGCAGCTTGGATAGGGGGGGCGGTAATCAGCCCCAGCATTTT. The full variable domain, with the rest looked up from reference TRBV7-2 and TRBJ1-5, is GAGVSQSPSNKVTEKGKDVELRCDPISGHTALYWYRQSLGQGLEFLIYFQGNSAPDKSGLPSDRFSAERTGGSVSTLTIQRTQQEDSAVYLCASSLDRGGGNQPQHFGDGTRLSIL.

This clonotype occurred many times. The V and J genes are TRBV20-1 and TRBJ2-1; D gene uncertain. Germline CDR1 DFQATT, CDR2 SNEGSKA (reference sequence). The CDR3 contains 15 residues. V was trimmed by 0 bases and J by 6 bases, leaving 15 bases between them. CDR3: CSARDRRVGSNEQFF. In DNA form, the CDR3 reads TGCAGTGCTAGAGATCGCCGTGTCGGATCCAATGAGCAGTTCTTC.

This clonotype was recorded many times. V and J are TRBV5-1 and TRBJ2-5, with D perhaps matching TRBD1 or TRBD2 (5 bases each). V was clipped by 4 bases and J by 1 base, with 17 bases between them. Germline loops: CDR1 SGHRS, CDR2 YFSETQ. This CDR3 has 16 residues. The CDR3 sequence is CASSPGAANPQETQYF. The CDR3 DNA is TGCGCCAGCAGCCCCGGGGCAGCAAACCCCCAAGAGACCCAGTACTTC. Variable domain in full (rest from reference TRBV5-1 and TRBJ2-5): KAGVTQTPRYLIKTRGQQVTLSCSPISGHRSVSWYQQTPGQGLQFLFEYFSETQRNKGNFPGRFSGRQFSNSRSEMNVSTLELGDSALYLCASSPGAANPQETQYFGPGTRLLVL.

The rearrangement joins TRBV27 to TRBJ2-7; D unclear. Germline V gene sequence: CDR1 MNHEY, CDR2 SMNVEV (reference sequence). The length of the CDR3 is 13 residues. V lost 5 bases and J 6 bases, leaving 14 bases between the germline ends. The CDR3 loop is CASSPRWASEQYF. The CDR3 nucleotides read TGTGCCAGCAGTCCACGTTGGGCCTCCGAGCAGTACTTC.